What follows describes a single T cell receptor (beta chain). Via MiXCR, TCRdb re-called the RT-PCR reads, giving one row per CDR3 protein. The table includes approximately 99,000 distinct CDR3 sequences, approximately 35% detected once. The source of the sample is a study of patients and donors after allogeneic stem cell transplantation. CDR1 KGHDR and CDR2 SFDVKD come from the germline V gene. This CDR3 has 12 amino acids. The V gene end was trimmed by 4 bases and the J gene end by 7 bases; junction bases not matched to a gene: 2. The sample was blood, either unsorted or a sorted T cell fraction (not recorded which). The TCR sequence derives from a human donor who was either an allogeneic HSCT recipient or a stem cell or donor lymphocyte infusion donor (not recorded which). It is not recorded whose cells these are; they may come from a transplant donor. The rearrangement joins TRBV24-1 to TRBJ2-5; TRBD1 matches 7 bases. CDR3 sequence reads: CATSDHRGTQYF. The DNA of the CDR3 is TGTGCCACCAGTGACCACAGGGGGACCCAGTACTTC.